Listed below are T cell receptor beta chains from one sample, sequenced in a study of OX40 agonist ivuxolimab in advanced cancers. TCRdb keeps only in-frame clones here, not all; method: immunoSEQ multiplex PCR. The repertoire consists of around 80,000 clones, with around 94% occurring once and the leading ten covering roughly 22%. The sample consisted of CD4+ or CD8+ T cells sorted from blood, taken in a trial of the OX40 agonist ivuxolimab. These TCRs come from an adult with an advanced solid tumor such as melanoma, head and neck, liver or kidney cancer. Both conserved end residues are part of each CDR3. D genes are given only for firm matches. Size is omitted from some rows. Given values are once, few, many or a class for expanded clones.

V gene: TRBV28
clone size: once
D gene: TRBD1
J gene: TRBJ2-3
CDR3 protein: CASSLGQGYSYSHSDTQYF
CDR3 DNA: TGTGCCAGCAGTTTAGGACAGGGATACTCCTATTCACACAGTGATACGCAGTATTTT

V gene: TRBV30
clone size: -
D gene: -
J gene: TRBJ1-1
CDR3 protein: CAWTLWFENTEAFF
CDR3 DNA: TGTGCCTGGACTCTGTGGTTTGAGAACACTGAAGCTTTCTTT

V gene: TRBV27
clone size: -
D gene: TRBD2
J gene: TRBJ2-1
CDR3 protein: CASSISGGTYNEQFF
CDR3 DNA: TGTGCCAGCAGTATTAGCGGGGGTACCTACAATGAGCAGTTCTTC

V gene: TRBV5-6
clone size: -
D gene: -
J gene: TRBJ1-2
CDR3 protein: CASSLGQLNGYTF
CDR3 DNA: TGTGCCAGCAGCTTGGGACAGTTAAATGGCTACACCTTC

V gene: TRBV6-5
clone size: -
D gene: TRBD1
J gene: TRBJ1-6
CDR3 protein: CASSLGQGLNSPLHF
CDR3 DNA: TGTGCCAGCAGTCTCGGACAGGGGCTCAATTCACCCCTCCACTTT

V gene: TRBV10-3
clone size: once
D gene: -
J gene: TRBJ2-3
CDR3 protein: CAISESNRGHADTQYF
CDR3 DNA: TGTGCCATCAGTGAGTCGAACCGGGGGCATGCAGATACGCAGTATTTT

V gene: TRBV5-8
clone size: -
D gene: -
J gene: TRBJ2-7
CDR3 protein: CASSFGQGLDEQYF
CDR3 DNA: TGTGCCAGCAGCTTTGGGCAGGGGTTGGACGAGCAGTACTTC

V gene: TRBV7-9
clone size: -
D gene: -
J gene: TRBJ1-2
CDR3 protein: CASSLKRDYGYTF
CDR3 DNA: TGTGCCAGCAGCTTAAAAAGGGATTATGGCTACACCTTC

V gene: TRBV6-6
clone size: -
D gene: -
J gene: TRBJ1-5
CDR3 protein: CASRPGANQPQHF
CDR3 DNA: TGTGCCAGCAGACCGGGGGCGAATCAGCCCCAGCATTTT

V gene: TRBV7-9
clone size: -
D gene: -
J gene: TRBJ2-7
CDR3 protein: CASSSHGVDEQYF
CDR3 DNA: TGTGCCAGCAGCTCCCATGGTGTTGACGAGCAGTACTTC

V gene: TRBV21-1
clone size: -
D gene: -
J gene: TRBJ1-2
CDR3 protein: CASSKERGVYGYTF
CDR3 DNA: TGTGCCAGCAGCAAAGAGAGGGGGGTTTATGGCTACACCTTC

V gene: TRBV10-3
clone size: -
D gene: -
J gene: TRBJ2-7
CDR3 protein: CATSGSYEQYF
CDR3 DNA: TGTGCCACCTCGGGGTCCTACGAGCAGTACTTC

V gene: TRBV10-3
clone size: -
D gene: -
J gene: TRBJ2-5
CDR3 protein: CAISESTPRNRETQYF
CDR3 DNA: TGTGCCATCAGTGAGTCGACGCCCAGGAATCGAGAGACCCAGTACTTC

V gene: TRBV12-5
clone size: -
D gene: TRBD1
J gene: TRBJ1-2
CDR3 protein: CASSQGGNYGYTF
CDR3 DNA: TGTGCTAGCTCCCAGGGGGGAAACTATGGCTACACCTTC

V gene: TRBV12-5
clone size: -
D gene: TRBD1
J gene: TRBJ1-5
CDR3 protein: CASVGTGGDYSNQPQHF
CDR3 DNA: TGTGCTAGTGTTGGGACAGGGGGGGATTATAGCAATCAGCCCCAGCATTTT

V gene: TRBV29-1
clone size: -
D gene: -
J gene: TRBJ1-3
CDR3 protein: CSVESAGNTIYF
CDR3 DNA: TGCAGCGTTGAGTCGGCTGGAAACACCATATATTTT

V gene: TRBV4-2
clone size: -
D gene: TRBD2
J gene: TRBJ2-3
CDR3 protein: CASSHAGGEGTDTQYF
CDR3 DNA: TGTGCCAGCAGCCACGCGGGGGGGGAGGGCACAGATACGCAGTATTTT

V gene: TRBV7-2
clone size: -
D gene: -
J gene: TRBJ2-7
CDR3 protein: CASSLEVAGPYEQYF
CDR3 DNA: TGTGCCAGCAGCTTAGAGGTGGCAGGACCCTACGAGCAGTACTTC

V gene: TRBV15
clone size: -
D gene: -
J gene: TRBJ1-5
CDR3 protein: CATSRDQGQNQPQHF
CDR3 DNA: TGTGCCACCAGCAGAGATCAGGGTCAGAATCAGCCCCAGCATTTT

V gene: TRBV5-1
clone size: -
D gene: -
J gene: TRBJ1-4
CDR3 protein: CASSLPAGESRGKLFF
CDR3 DNA: TGCGCCAGCAGCTTGCCGGCAGGGGAATCTAGGGGAAAACTGTTTTTT

V gene: TRBV27
clone size: -
D gene: -
J gene: TRBJ1-5
CDR3 protein: CASRPGTFDQPQHF
CDR3 DNA: TGTGCCAGCAGACCGGGGACATTCGATCAGCCCCAGCATTTT

V gene: TRBV5-6
clone size: -
D gene: -
J gene: TRBJ1-2
CDR3 protein: CASSWRAINYGYTF
CDR3 DNA: TGTGCCAGCAGCTGGAGAGCTATTAACTATGGCTACACCTTC

V gene: TRBV27
clone size: -
D gene: -
J gene: TRBJ2-3
CDR3 protein: CASSPGPHTDTQYF
CDR3 DNA: TGTGCCAGCAGTCCAGGACCCCACACAGATACGCAGTATTTT

V gene: TRBV19
clone size: -
D gene: -
J gene: TRBJ1-1
CDR3 protein: CASSTSPRETEAFF
CDR3 DNA: TGTGCCAGTAGTACCAGTCCCCGGGAGACTGAAGCTTTCTTT

V gene: TRBV25-1
clone size: once
D gene: TRBD1
J gene: TRBJ1-1
CDR3 protein: CASSVLDRGNTEAFF
CDR3 DNA: TGTGCCAGCAGTGTATTGGACAGGGGGAACACTGAAGCTTTCTTT

V gene: TRBV7-9
clone size: -
D gene: -
J gene: TRBJ2-1
CDR3 protein: CASSLLGTYNEQFF
CDR3 DNA: TGTGCCAGCAGCTTACTCGGAACCTACAATGAGCAGTTCTTC

V gene: TRBV15
clone size: -
D gene: TRBD1
J gene: TRBJ1-1
CDR3 protein: CATSSSTGGADEKAFF
CDR3 DNA: TGTGCCACCAGCAGTTCTACAGGGGGCGCGGATGAGAAAGCTTTCTTT

V gene: TRBV13
clone size: -
D gene: -
J gene: TRBJ1-4
CDR3 protein: CASSLGQGLNEKLFF
CDR3 DNA: TGTGCCAGCAGCTTAGGGCAGGGGCTTAATGAAAAACTGTTTTTT

V gene: TRBV5-5
clone size: -
D gene: TRBD2
J gene: TRBJ2-1
CDR3 protein: CASSLRGAGHNNEQFF
CDR3 DNA: TGTGCCAGCAGCTTGAGGGGAGCGGGGCATAACAATGAGCAGTTCTTC

V gene: TRBV5-1
clone size: -
D gene: TRBD1
J gene: TRBJ1-2
CDR3 protein: CASSLATGSDYGYTF
CDR3 DNA: TGCGCCAGCAGCTTGGCGACAGGGAGTGACTATGGCTACACCTTC

V gene: TRBV7-8
clone size: -
D gene: -
J gene: TRBJ1-2
CDR3 protein: CASSLAGPGNSYGYTF
CDR3 DNA: TGTGCCAGCAGCTTAGCCGGGCCGGGGAACAGCTATGGCTACACCTTC

V gene: TRBV19
clone size: -
D gene: TRBD1
J gene: TRBJ2-7
CDR3 protein: CASSIAPRTGAYEQYF
CDR3 DNA: TGTGCCAGTAGTATAGCCCCGAGGACAGGGGCCTACGAGCAGTACTTC

V gene: TRBV7-9
clone size: once
D gene: -
J gene: TRBJ1-3
CDR3 protein: CASRPSWDTIYF
CDR3 DNA: TGTGCCAGCAGACCATCCTGGGACACCATATATTTT

V gene: TRBV6-6
clone size: -
D gene: -
J gene: TRBJ1-4
CDR3 protein: CASTSLLGATNEKLFF
CDR3 DNA: TGTGCCAGCACGTCTCTGCTTGGGGCAACTAATGAAAAACTGTTTTTT

V gene: TRBV27
clone size: -
D gene: -
J gene: TRBJ2-6
CDR3 protein: CASSLSGRSGANVLTF
CDR3 DNA: TGTGCCAGCAGTTTATCAGGTCGCTCTGGGGCCAACGTCCTGACTTTC

V gene: TRBV29-1
clone size: -
D gene: -
J gene: TRBJ2-4
CDR3 protein: CSARTKNIQYF
CDR3 DNA: TGCAGCGCTAGGACCAAAAACATTCAGTACTTC

V gene: TRBV7-2
clone size: -
D gene: -
J gene: TRBJ1-1
CDR3 protein: CASSLGYTEAFF
CDR3 DNA: TGTGCCAGCAGCTTAGGATACACTGAAGCTTTCTTT

V gene: TRBV6-6
clone size: -
D gene: -
J gene: TRBJ1-1
CDR3 protein: CASLNGNTEAFF
CDR3 DNA: TGTGCCAGCTTAAACGGGAACACTGAAGCTTTCTTT

V gene: TRBV30
clone size: -
D gene: TRBD2
J gene: TRBJ2-1
CDR3 protein: CAWTLAGGYNEQFF
CDR3 DNA: TGTGCCTGGACTCTAGCGGGAGGCTACAATGAGCAGTTCTTC

V gene: TRBV29-1
clone size: -
D gene: -
J gene: TRBJ1-1
CDR3 protein: CSVEDLGGRFANTEAFF
CDR3 DNA: TGCAGCGTTGAAGATCTGGGGGGGCGGTTTGCGAACACTGAAGCTTTCTTT

V gene: TRBV10-3
clone size: -
D gene: -
J gene: TRBJ2-7
CDR3 protein: CAISEGTTGFYYEQYF
CDR3 DNA: TGTGCCATCAGTGAGGGCACTACAGGGTTTTACTACGAGCAGTACTTC

V gene: TRBV5-4
clone size: -
D gene: TRBD1
J gene: TRBJ1-3
CDR3 protein: CASSGPVPGGYTGNTIYF
CDR3 DNA: TGTGCCAGCAGCGGACCCGTTCCAGGGGGCTACACTGGAAACACCATATATTTT

V gene: TRBV2
clone size: -
D gene: -
J gene: TRBJ1-2
CDR3 protein: CASNPDRLQSGYTF
CDR3 DNA: TGTGCCAGCAACCCCGACAGGCTCCAATCTGGCTACACCTTC

V gene: TRBV28
clone size: -
D gene: -
J gene: TRBJ2-3
CDR3 protein: CASRPRGRYVADTQYF
CDR3 DNA: TGTGCCAGCAGGCCCCGGGGACGATATGTCGCAGATACGCAGTATTTT

V gene: TRBV10-3
clone size: -
D gene: -
J gene: TRBJ1-5
CDR3 protein: CAISESLSAGSNQPQHF
CDR3 DNA: TGTGCCATCAGTGAGTCGCTATCGGCAGGTAGCAATCAGCCCCAGCATTTT

V gene: TRBV5-4
clone size: -
D gene: TRBD2
J gene: TRBJ2-3
CDR3 protein: CATFGLAGAADTQYF
CDR3 DNA: TGTGCGACCTTTGGACTAGCGGGAGCCGCAGATACGCAGTATTTT

V gene: TRBV6-1
clone size: -
D gene: -
J gene: TRBJ1-2
CDR3 protein: CASSGRQANYGYTF
CDR3 DNA: TGTGCCAGCAGTGGACGGCAAGCTAACTATGGCTACACCTTC

V gene: TRBV7-8
clone size: once
D gene: -
J gene: TRBJ1-5
CDR3 protein: CASSLWDIYSNQPQHF
CDR3 DNA: TGTGCCAGCAGCCTATGGGACATATATAGCAATCAGCCCCAGCATTTT

V gene: TRBV7-2
clone size: -
D gene: TRBD2
J gene: TRBJ2-3
CDR3 protein: CASSPLARLGTDTQYF
CDR3 DNA: TGTGCCAGCAGCCCACTAGCGAGGTTGGGCACAGATACGCAGTATTTT

V gene: TRBV7-9
clone size: -
D gene: TRBD2
J gene: TRBJ2-7
CDR3 protein: CASSSNDAGDKAYEQYF
CDR3 DNA: TGTGCCAGCAGCTCGAACGATGCGGGAGATAAGGCCTACGAGCAGTACTTC

V gene: TRBV20-1
clone size: -
D gene: TRBD1
J gene: TRBJ2-5
CDR3 protein: CSEAGGETQYF
CDR3 DNA: TGCAGTGAGGCAGGGGGAGAGACCCAGTACTTC

V gene: TRBV6-1
clone size: -
D gene: -
J gene: TRBJ2-7
CDR3 protein: CASSEGGWGKSSYEQYF
CDR3 DNA: TGTGCCAGCAGTGAAGGAGGATGGGGGAAGAGCTCCTACGAGCAGTACTTC

V gene: TRBV7-6
clone size: -
D gene: -
J gene: TRBJ1-4
CDR3 protein: CASSLGYRRREEKLFF
CDR3 DNA: TGTGCCAGCAGCTTAGGATACAGGAGGCGAGAAGAAAAACTGTTTTTT

V gene: TRBV10-1
clone size: -
D gene: -
J gene: TRBJ1-5
CDR3 protein: CASSGDNQPQHF
CDR3 DNA: TGCGCCAGCAGTGGGGACAATCAGCCCCAGCATTTT